A selection of T cell receptor beta chains follows, all from one sample in a study of long-term antiretroviral therapy in people with HIV. The table came from immunoSEQ multiplex PCR; TCRdb's copy has only in-frame clones and leaves some out. The sample gives around 15,000 clones, 88% of which show up once; 12% is in the top ten. This material consisted of unsorted PBMCs, taken 6.9 years after starting antiretroviral therapy. These receptors all come from a man aged 45 to 65 with HIV. The CDR3 runs from the conserved cysteine through the conserved F or W. A D gene is named only where the DNA matches it firmly. Clone size is shown for a subset of rows, as once, few, many or a class of expanded clone.

>TRBJ2-7|TRBV11-3|-|-
CASSLGRENEQYF
TGTGCCAGCAGCTTAGGTCGAGAAAACGAGCAGTACTTC
>TRBJ2-1|TRBV5-6|-|-
CASSLVRGSYNEQFF
TGTGCCAGCAGCTTGGTTAGGGGTTCCTACAATGAGCAGTTCTTC
>TRBJ1-2|TRBV5-1|-|TRBD1
CASRTGANYGYTF
TGCGCCAGCCGGACAGGAGCTAACTATGGCTACACCTTC
>TRBJ1-1|TRBV5-1|-|TRBD1
CASSPGQGQNTEAFF
TGCGCCAGCAGCCCTGGACAGGGGCAGAACACTGAAGCTTTCTTT
>TRBJ2-2|TRBV6-6|-|TRBD2
CASRDGLAGAGELFF
TGTGCCAGCAGGGACGGACTAGCGGGAGCCGGGGAGCTGTTTTTT
>TRBJ2-5|TRBV6-6|-|-
CASTSPWSHKQETQYF
TGTGCCAGCACCTCACCGTGGAGTCACAAGCAAGAGACCCAGTACTTC
>TRBJ2-1|TRBV7-2|-|-
CASSLAGGIEQFF
TGTGCCAGCAGCTTAGCCGGGGGAATAGAGCAGTTCTTC
>TRBJ2-7|TRBV28|-|-
CASSLQGSSYEQYF
TGTGCCAGCAGTTTGCAGGGGAGCTCCTACGAGCAGTACTTC
>TRBJ2-1|TRBV15|-|-
CATSRDGGNNEQFF
TGTGCCACCAGCAGAGATGGCGGTAACAATGAGCAGTTCTTC
>TRBJ2-3|TRBV11-2|few|TRBD2
CASSLGGRPTDTQYF
TGTGCCAGCAGCTTAGGCGGGAGGCCCACAGATACGCAGTATTTT
>TRBJ1-2|TRBV11-3|-|-
CASSLVDQGDCGYTF
TGTGCCAGCAGCTTAGTGGATCAGGGAGATTGTGGCTACACCTTC
>TRBJ2-3|TRBV7-3|-|TRBD2
CASSLAGADTQYF
TGTGCCAGCAGCTTAGCGGGAGCGGATACGCAGTATTTT
>TRBJ2-5|TRBV7-2|few|TRBD2
CASSLVRREQETQYF
TGTGCCAGCAGCTTAGTTCGGCGGGAGCAAGAGACCCAGTACTTC
>TRBJ2-7|TRBV28|-|TRBD2
CASRATASGRGEQYF
TGTGCCAGCAGAGCAACCGCTAGCGGGAGAGGGGAGCAGTACTTC
>TRBJ1-1|TRBV19|-|TRBD1
CASSADRAPSGTEAFF
TGTGCCAGTAGTGCTGACAGGGCCCCTTCGGGCACTGAAGCTTTCTTT
>TRBJ2-5|TRBV28|-|TRBD1
CASSTNRGTQYF
TGTGCCAGCAGTACTAACAGGGGGACCCAGTACTTC
>TRBJ2-1|TRBV30|-|-
CAWSHYNEQFF
TGTGCCTGGAGCCATTACAATGAGCAGTTCTTC
>TRBJ2-5|TRBV5-1|-|-
CASSLDLVQETQYF
TGCGCCAGCAGCTTGGATCTAGTCCAAGAGACCCAGTACTTC
>TRBJ2-1|TRBV28|-|TRBD2
CASRTGTSIWDEQFF
TGTGCCAGCAGAACCGGGACTAGTATATGGGATGAGCAGTTCTTC
>TRBJ2-1|TRBV10-3|-|-
CAISESRVTEQFF
TGTGCCATCAGTGAGTCGAGGGTGACTGAGCAGTTCTTC
>TRBJ1-1|TRBV19|once|-
CASSRDKNTEAFF
TGTGCCAGTAGCCGGGACAAGAACACTGAAGCTTTCTTT
>TRBJ2-2|TRBV4-2|-|-
CASSQDLGGGELFF
TGTGCCAGCAGCCAAGACCTGGGGGGCGGGGAGCTGTTTTTT
>TRBJ2-3|TRBV4-1|-|TRBD2
CASSQELRLAGNTQYF
TGCGCCAGCAGCCAAGAACTTAGGCTAGCGGGTAATACGCAGTATTTT
>TRBJ1-2|TRBV7-9|-|-
CASSSEDGWNGYTF
TGTGCCAGCAGCTCGGAGGACGGATGGAATGGCTACACCTTC
>TRBJ2-2|TRBV7-6|-|TRBD1
CASSSLQGAALTGELFF
TGTGCCAGCAGCTCGTTACAGGGGGCGGCCTTGACCGGGGAGCTGTTTTTT
>TRBJ1-4|TRBV7-2|-|-
CASTPSPGTNEKLFF
TGTGCCAGCACCCCAAGTCCAGGGACTAATGAAAAACTGTTTTTT
>TRBJ1-1|TRBV19|-|TRBD1
CASRSQGAVNTEAFF
TGTGCCAGCCGATCTCAGGGGGCAGTGAACACTGAAGCTTTCTTT
>TRBJ1-5|TRBV2|-|-
CATMERGSNQPQHF
TGTGCGACCATGGAACGGGGTAGCAATCAGCCCCAGCATTTT
>TRBJ2-1|TRBV9|-|TRBD2
CASTSGTSGSTYNEQFF
TGTGCCAGCACGAGTGGGACTAGCGGATCCACCTACAATGAGCAGTTCTTC
>TRBJ1-4|TRBV10-3|-|-
CATQDPTRTIMEEKLFF
TGTGCCACCCAGGACCCGACAAGAACTATTATGGAGGAAAAACTGTTTTTT
>TRBJ2-1|TRBV30|-|TRBD2
CAWSPSGRVEQFF
TGTGCCTGGAGTCCTAGCGGGAGGGTTGAGCAGTTCTTC
>TRBJ2-7|TRBV4-1|-|-
CASSQVGQEQYF
TGCGCCAGCAGCCAGGTTGGTCAGGAGCAGTACTTC
>TRBJ2-1|TRBV28|-|-
CATHWRVDYNEQFF
TGTGCCACCCATTGGAGGGTGGACTACAATGAGCAGTTCTTC
>TRBJ2-5|TRBV27|-|TRBD1
CASSDRGRQETQYF
TGTGCCAGCAGTGACAGGGGGCGGCAAGAGACCCAGTACTTC
>TRBJ2-3|TRBV2|-|-
CASSRGEQRLTDTQYF
TGTGCCAGCAGTAGAGGGGAGCAGCGGCTCACAGATACGCAGTATTTT
>TRBJ1-5|TRBV19|-|-
CASTITWGAGQPQHF
TGTGCCAGTACGATTACCTGGGGGGCAGGACAGCCCCAGCATTTT
>TRBJ2-7|TRBV20-1|-|-
CSARDFYEQYF
TGCAGTGCTAGAGACTTCTACGAGCAGTACTTC
>TRBJ1-5|TRBV7-3|few|-
CASSLNRDQPQHF
TGTGCCAGCAGCTTAAACCGAGACCAGCCCCAGCATTTT
>TRBJ1-1|TRBV7-2|-|-
CASSHGGDTEAFF
TGTGCCAGCAGCCACGGTGGGGACACTGAAGCTTTCTTT
>TRBJ2-7|TRBV28|-|TRBD1
CASSIPGQGVYEQYF
TGTGCCAGCAGTATCCCGGGACAGGGGGTCTACGAGCAGTACTTC
>TRBJ2-1|TRBV9|-|TRBD1
CASSVGDSYNEQFF
TGTGCCAGCAGCGTAGGGGACAGCTACAATGAGCAGTTCTTC
>TRBJ2-7|TRBV15|-|-
CATSRDGGFSYEQYF
TGTGCCACCAGCAGAGATGGCGGGTTTTCCTACGAGCAGTACTTC
>TRBJ1-1|TRBV6-5|-|TRBD1
CASSYTQGSRRSEAFF
TGTGCCAGCAGTTACACACAGGGGAGTAGGAGGTCTGAAGCTTTCTTT
>TRBJ2-5|TRBV2|-|-
CASSVAEETQYF
TGTGCCAGCAGTGTAGCGGAAGAGACCCAGTACTTC
>TRBJ1-3|TRBV2|-|-
CASSSTASGNTIYF
TGTGCCAGCAGTTCGACAGCCTCTGGAAACACCATATATTTT
>TRBJ1-1|TRBV28|-|TRBD1
CASRTGAEYTEAFF
TGTGCCAGCAGAACAGGGGCGGAGTACACTGAAGCTTTCTTT
>TRBJ2-5|TRBV5-1|-|-
CASSIALGTQYF
TGCGCCAGCAGCATCGCTCTGGGGACCCAGTACTTC
>TRBJ2-3|TRBV27|-|TRBD1
CASSLTGRVADTQYF
TGTGCCAGCAGCCTGACAGGGCGTGTTGCAGATACGCAGTATTTT
>TRBJ2-1|TRBV19|-|TRBD2
CASSTSSGGSYNEQFF
TGTGCCAGTAGTACCTCTAGCGGAGGGTCCTACAATGAGCAGTTCTTC
>TRBJ2-3|TRBV6-4|-|TRBD1
CASSKTGSSTDTQYF
TGTGCCAGCAGTAAGACAGGGAGCTCCACAGATACGCAGTATTTT
>TRBJ2-2|TRBV19|-|TRBD1
CATRDRATGELFF
TGTGCCACCCGGGACAGGGCGACCGGGGAGCTGTTTTTT
>TRBJ2-3|TRBV5-6|-|-
CASSPRSLRTDTQYF
TGTGCCAGCAGCCCGCGATCCCTCCGCACAGATACGCAGTATTTT
>TRBJ2-3|TRBV7-8|-|-
CASSLAPGAMIDTQYF
TGTGCCAGCAGCTTAGCCCCGGGGGCGATGATAGATACGCAGTATTTT
>TRBJ2-1|TRBV28|-|TRBD1
CASSLPGQGLHRQFF
TGTGCCAGCAGCCTTCCGGGACAGGGGCTCCATCGACAGTTCTTC
>TRBJ2-1|TRBV11-2|-|-
CASSLGLGEQFF
TGTGCCAGCAGCTTAGGGTTGGGTGAGCAGTTCTTC
>TRBJ2-1|TRBV7-9|-|TRBD2
CASRSPAGTSGRDNEQFF
TGTGCCAGCAGATCACCTGCCGGGACTAGCGGGAGGGACAATGAGCAGTTCTTC
>TRBJ2-1|TRBV2|once|TRBD2
CASNEGGNNEQFF
TGTGCCAGCAACGAGGGAGGGAACAATGAGCAGTTCTTC
>TRBJ2-7|TRBV27|-|-
CASSSLSGSFNEQYF
TGTGCCAGCAGTTCCCTTTCCGGGAGCTTTAACGAGCAGTACTTC
>TRBJ1-5|TRBV6-8|few|-
CASSYSGGNEPQHF
TGTGCCAGCAGTTACTCTGGGGGGAATGAGCCCCAGCATTTT